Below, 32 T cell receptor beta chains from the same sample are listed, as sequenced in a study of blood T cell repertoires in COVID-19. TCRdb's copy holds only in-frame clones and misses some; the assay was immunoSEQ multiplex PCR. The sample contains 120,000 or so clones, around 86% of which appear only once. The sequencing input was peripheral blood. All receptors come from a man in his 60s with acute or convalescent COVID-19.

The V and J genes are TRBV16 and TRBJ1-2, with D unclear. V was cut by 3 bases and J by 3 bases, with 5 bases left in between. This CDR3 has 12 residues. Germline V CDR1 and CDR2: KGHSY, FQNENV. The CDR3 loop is CASSQSHYGYTF. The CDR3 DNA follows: TGTGCCAGCAGCCAGAGCCACTATGGCTACACCTTC.

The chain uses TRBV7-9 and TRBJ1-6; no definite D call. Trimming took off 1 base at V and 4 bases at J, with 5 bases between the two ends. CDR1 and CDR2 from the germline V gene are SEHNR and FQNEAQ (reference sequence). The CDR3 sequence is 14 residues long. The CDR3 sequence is CASSLEQYNSPLHF. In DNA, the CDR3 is TGTGCCAGCAGCTTAGAACAGTATAATTCACCCCTCCACTTT.

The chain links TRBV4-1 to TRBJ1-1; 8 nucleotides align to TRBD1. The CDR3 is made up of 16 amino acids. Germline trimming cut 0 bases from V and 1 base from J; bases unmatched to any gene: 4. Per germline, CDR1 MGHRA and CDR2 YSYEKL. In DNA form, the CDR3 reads TGCGCCAGCAGCCAAGAAGGGGGGACAGGGAACACTGAAGCTTTCTTT. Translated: CASSQEGGTGNTEAFF.

The CDR3 loop reads CAWSPGAHEQYF. The CDR3 coding sequence is TGTGCCTGGAGTCCGGGTGCCCACGAGCAGTACTTC. The chain couples TRBV30 to TRBJ2-7, with D hard to call. Germline V gives CDR1 GTSNPN, CDR2 SVGIG (reference sequence). The V end was cut by 2 bases, the J end by 5 bases, with 10 bases between. The CDR3 loop spans 12 amino acids.

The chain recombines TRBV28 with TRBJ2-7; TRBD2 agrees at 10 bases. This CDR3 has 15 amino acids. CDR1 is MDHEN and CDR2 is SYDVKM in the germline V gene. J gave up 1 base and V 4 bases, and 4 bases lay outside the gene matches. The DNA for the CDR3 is TGTGCCAGCAGTTCTCAACTAGCGGGGTCCTACGAGCAGTACTTC. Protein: CASSSQLAGSYEQYF.

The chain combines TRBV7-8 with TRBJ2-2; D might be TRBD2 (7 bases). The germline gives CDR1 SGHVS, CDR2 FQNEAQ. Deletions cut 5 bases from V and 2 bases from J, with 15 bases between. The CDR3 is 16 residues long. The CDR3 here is CASSPREGVNTGELFF. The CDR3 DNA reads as TGTGCCAGCAGCCCCAGGGAGGGGGTTAACACCGGGGAGCTGTTTTTT.

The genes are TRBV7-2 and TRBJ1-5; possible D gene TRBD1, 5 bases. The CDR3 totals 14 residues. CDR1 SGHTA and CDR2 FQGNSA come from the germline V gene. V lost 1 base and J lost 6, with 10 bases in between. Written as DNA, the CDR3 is TGTGCCAGCAGCTTAGGGGACTCTTTTCAGCCCCAGCATTTT. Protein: CASSLGDSFQPQHF.

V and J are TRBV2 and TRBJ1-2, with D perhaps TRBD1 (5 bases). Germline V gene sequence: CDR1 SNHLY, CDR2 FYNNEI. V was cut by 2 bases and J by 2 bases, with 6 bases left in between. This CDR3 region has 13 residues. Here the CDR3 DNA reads TGTGCCAGCAGTGAAAAGGGGAACTATGGCTACACCTTC. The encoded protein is CASSEKGNYGYTF. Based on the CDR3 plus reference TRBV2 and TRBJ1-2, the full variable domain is EPEVTQTPSHQVTQMGQEVILRCVPISNHLYFYWYRQILGQKVEFLVSFYNNEISEKSEIFDDQFSVERPDGSNFTLKIRSTKLEDSAMYFCASSEKGNYGYTFGSGTRLTVV.

Here the CDR3 DNA reads TGTGCCAGCAGGCCGGACAGGGACCACTATGGCTACACCTTC. Its translation: CASRPDRDHYGYTF. The chain employs TRBV27 and TRBJ1-2; TRBD1 aligns across 8 bases. V shed 6 bases, J shed 3 bases, and the junction held 6 bases outside the gene matches. This CDR3 comprises 14 residues. Germline CDR1 MNHEY, CDR2 SMNVEV (reference sequence).

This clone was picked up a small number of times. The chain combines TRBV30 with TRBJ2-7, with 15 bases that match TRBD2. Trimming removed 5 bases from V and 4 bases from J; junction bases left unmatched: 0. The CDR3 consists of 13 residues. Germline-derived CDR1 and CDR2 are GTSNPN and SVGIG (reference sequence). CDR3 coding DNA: TGTGCCTGGGGGACTAGCGGGGGGTACGAGCAGTACTTC. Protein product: CAWGTSGGYEQYF.

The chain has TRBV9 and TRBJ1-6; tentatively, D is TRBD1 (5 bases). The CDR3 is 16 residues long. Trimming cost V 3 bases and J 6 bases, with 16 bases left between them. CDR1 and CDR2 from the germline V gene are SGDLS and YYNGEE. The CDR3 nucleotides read TGTGCCAGCAGCGCAGAGGTCGACAGAATTAATTCACCCCTCCACTTT. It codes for CASSAEVDRINSPLHF.

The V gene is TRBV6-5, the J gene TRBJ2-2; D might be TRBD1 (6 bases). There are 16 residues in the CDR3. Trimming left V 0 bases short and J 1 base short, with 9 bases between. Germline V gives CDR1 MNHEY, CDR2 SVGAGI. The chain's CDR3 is CASSYSMGQNTGELFF. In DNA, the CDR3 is TGTGCCAGCAGTTACTCGATGGGACAGAACACCGGGGAGCTGTTTTTT.

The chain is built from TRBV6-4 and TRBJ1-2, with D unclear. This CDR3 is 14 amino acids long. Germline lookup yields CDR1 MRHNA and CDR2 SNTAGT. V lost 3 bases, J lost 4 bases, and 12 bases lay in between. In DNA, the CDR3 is TGTGCCAGCAGTGATACTCACAGCTCCTATGGCTACACCTTC. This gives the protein CASSDTHSSYGYTF.

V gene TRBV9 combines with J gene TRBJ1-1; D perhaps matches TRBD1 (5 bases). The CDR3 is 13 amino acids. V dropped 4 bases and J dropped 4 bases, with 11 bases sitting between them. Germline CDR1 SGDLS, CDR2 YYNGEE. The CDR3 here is CASSPLTVTEAFF. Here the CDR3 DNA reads TGTGCCAGCAGCCCCTTGACAGTCACTGAAGCTTTCTTT.

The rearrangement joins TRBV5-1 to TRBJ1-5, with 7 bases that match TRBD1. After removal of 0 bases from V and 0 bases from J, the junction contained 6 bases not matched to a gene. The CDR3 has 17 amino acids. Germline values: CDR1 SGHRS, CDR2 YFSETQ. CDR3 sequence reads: CASSLGQGGSSNQPQHF. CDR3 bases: TGCGCCAGCAGCTTGGGACAGGGTGGAAGTAGCAATCAGCCCCAGCATTTT.

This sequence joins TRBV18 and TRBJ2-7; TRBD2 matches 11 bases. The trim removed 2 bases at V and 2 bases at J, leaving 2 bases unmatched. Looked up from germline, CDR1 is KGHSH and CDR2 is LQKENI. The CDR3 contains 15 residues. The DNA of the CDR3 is TGTGCCAGCTCACCAGCGGGACTAGCGGCCTACGAGCAGTACTTC. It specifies CASSPAGLAAYEQYF.

This CDR3 reads CASSLVDRGSNEQFF. The CDR3 DNA reads as TGTGCCAGCAGCTTGGTTGACAGAGGTTCCAATGAGCAGTTCTTC. The chain uses TRBV7-6 and TRBJ2-1; D is possibly TRBD1 (5 bases). The CDR3 runs to 15 residues. Trimming shortened V by 3 bases and J by 6 bases, and 15 bases separated the two germline ends. Germline V lookup: CDR1 SGHVS, CDR2 FNYEAQ.

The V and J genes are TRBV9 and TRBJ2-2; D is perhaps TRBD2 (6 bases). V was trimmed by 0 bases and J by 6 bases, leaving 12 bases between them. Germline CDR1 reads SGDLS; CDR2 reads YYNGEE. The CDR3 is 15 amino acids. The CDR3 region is CASSVEEGLAGELFF. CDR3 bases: TGTGCCAGCAGCGTAGAGGAGGGCCTGGCCGGGGAGCTGTTTTTT.

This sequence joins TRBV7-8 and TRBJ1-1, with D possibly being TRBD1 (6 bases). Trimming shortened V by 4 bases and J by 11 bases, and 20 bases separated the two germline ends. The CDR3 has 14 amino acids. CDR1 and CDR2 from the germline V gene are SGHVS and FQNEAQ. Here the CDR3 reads CASSSDRDSLLAFF. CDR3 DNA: TGTGCCAGCAGCTCGGACAGAGACTCCTTGCTGGCTTTCTTT.

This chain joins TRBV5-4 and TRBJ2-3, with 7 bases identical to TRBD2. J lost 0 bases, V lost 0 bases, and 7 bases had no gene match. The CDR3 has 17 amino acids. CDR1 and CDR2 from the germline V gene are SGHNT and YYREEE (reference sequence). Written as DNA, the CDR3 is TGTGCCAGCAGCTTGGTAGCGGTTAGCGGGAGCACAGATACGCAGTATTTT. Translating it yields CASSLVAVSGSTDTQYF.

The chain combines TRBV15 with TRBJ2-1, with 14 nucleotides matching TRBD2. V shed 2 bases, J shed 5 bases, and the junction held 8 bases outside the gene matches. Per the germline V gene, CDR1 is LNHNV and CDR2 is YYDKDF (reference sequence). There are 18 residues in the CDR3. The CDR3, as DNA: TGTGCCACCAGCAGATCACCGGGACTAGCGGGAGCCAACAATGAGCAGTTCTTC. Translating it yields CATSRSPGLAGANNEQFF.

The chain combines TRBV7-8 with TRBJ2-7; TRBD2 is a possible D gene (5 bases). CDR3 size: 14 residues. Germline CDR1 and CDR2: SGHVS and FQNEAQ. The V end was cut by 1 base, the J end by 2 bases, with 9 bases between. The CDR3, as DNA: TGTGCCAGCAGCTTAGGAGGAGGCACCTACGAGCAGTACTTC. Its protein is CASSLGGGTYEQYF.

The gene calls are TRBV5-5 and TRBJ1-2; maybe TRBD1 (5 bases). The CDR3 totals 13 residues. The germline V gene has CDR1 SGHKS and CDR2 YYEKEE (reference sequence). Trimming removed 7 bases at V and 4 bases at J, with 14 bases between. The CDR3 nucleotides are TGTGCCAGCTCTCCGGGGGGGAGCTATGGCTACACCTTC. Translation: CASSPGGSYGYTF.

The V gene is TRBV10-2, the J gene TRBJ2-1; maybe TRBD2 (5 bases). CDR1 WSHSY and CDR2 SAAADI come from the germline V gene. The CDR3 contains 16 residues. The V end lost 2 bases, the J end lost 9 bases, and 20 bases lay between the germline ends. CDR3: CASSERRPTGGGEQFF. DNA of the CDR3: TGCGCCAGCAGTGAGAGGCGTCCAACCGGAGGCGGTGAGCAGTTCTTC.

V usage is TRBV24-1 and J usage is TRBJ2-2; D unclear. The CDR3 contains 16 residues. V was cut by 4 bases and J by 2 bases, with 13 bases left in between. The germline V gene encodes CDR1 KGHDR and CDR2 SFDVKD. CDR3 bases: TGTGCCACCAGTGACCCACTTAGAACTAACACCGGGGAGCTGTTTTTT. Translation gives CATSDPLRTNTGELFF.

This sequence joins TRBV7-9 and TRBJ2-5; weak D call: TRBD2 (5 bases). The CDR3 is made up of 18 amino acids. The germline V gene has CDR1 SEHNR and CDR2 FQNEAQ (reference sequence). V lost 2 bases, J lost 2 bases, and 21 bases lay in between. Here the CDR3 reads CASSLRLFEGDEQETQYF. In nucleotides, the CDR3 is TGTGCCAGCAGCTTAAGGCTCTTTGAGGGAGACGAACAAGAGACCCAGTACTTC.

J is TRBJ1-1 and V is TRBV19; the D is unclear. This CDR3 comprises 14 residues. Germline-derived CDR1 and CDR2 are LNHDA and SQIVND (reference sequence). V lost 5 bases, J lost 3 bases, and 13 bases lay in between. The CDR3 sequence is CASSVPGFDTEAFF. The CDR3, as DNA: TGTGCCAGTAGTGTACCAGGTTTTGACACTGAAGCTTTCTTT.

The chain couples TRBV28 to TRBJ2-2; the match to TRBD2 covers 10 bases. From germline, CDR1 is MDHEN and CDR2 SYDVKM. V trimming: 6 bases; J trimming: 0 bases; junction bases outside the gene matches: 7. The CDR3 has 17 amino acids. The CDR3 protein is CASRRRTSGSNTGELFF. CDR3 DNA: TGTGCCAGCAGACGTAGGACTAGCGGCTCGAACACCGGGGAGCTGTTTTTT.

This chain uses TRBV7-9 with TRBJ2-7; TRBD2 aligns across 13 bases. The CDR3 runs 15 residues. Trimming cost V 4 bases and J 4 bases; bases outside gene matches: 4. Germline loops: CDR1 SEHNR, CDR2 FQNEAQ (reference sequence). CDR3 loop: CASSSGTSGIYEQYF. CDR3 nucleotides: TGTGCCAGCAGCTCCGGGACTAGCGGGATTTACGAGCAGTACTTC.

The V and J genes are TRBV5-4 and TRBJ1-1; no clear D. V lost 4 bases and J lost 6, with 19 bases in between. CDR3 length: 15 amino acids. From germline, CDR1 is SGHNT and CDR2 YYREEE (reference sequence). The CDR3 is CASSLGSTVGAEAFF. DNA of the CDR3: TGTGCCAGCAGCCTCGGGTCAACCGTGGGAGCTGAAGCTTTCTTT.

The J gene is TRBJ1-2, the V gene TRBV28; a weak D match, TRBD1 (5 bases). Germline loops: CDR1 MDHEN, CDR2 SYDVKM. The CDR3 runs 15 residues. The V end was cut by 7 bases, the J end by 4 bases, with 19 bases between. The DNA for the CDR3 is TGTGCCAGCAACGGACCCCGGGGGACCTCCTATGGCTACACCTTC. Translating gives CASNGPRGTSYGYTF.

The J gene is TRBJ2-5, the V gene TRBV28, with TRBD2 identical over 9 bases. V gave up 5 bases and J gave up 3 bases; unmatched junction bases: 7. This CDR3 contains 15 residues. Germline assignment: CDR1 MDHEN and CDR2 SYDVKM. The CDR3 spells CASSPSGGREETQYF. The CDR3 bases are TGTGCCAGCAGTCCCAGCGGGGGGAGGGAAGAGACCCAGTACTTC.